This T cell receptor (beta chain) was found in a study of control samples from healthy donors and cancer patients. Sequencing used immunoSEQ multiplex PCR; TCRdb keeps in-frame clones, though not all of them. The data contain 140,000 to 150,000 clones, around 90% of them singletons. Germline CDR1 and CDR2: KGHSH and LQKENI. This CDR3 spans 12 amino acids. V was shortened by 5 bases and J by 9 bases, with 14 bases between the two germline ends. The source material was blood. This TCR derives from a man aged 25 to 40 in good health. V and J are TRBV18 and TRBJ2-7; D remains ambiguous. The CDR3 spells CASSTRRGPQYF. Written as DNA, the CDR3 is TGTGCCAGCTCAACCCGTCGAGGCCCGCAGTACTTC.